The clone carrying this TCR beta chain has just a few counts. TCRdb re-derived calls from the RT-PCR reads in MiXCR, one entry per CDR3 protein. The sample has about 700,000 distinct CDR3 sequences, 13% to 15% seen once. This CDR3 has 14 residues. V shed 7 bases and J shed 1 base, with 13 bases lying between them. CDR1 and CDR2 (germline): LGHDT, YNNKEL (reference sequence). The TCR sequence derives from a female donor in good health, serving as a healthy control. The chain links TRBV3-1 to TRBJ1-2; weak D call: TRBD1 (6 bases). The sequencing sample was made of memory CD4+ T cells from blood. The CDR3 loop is CASNLGGRNYGYTF. The CDR3, as DNA: TGTGCCAGCAATTTAGGGGGGCGTAACTATGGCTACACCTTC.